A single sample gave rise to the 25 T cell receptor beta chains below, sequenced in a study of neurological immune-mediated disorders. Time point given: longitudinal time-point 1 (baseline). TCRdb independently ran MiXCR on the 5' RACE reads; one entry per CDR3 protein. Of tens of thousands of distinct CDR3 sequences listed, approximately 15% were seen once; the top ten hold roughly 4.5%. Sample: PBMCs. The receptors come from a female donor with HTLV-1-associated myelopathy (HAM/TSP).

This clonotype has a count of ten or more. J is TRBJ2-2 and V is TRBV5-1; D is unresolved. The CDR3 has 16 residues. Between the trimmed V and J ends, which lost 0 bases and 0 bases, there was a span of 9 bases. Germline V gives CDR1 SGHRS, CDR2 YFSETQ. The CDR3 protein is CASSLVAGANTGELFF. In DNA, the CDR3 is TGCGCCAGCAGCTTGGTAGCAGGAGCGAACACCGGGGAGCTGTTTTTT.

The CDR3 loop is CASSLVGQGDTEAFF. CDR3 DNA sequence: TGTGCCAGCAGCTTAGTAGGTCAGGGTGACACTGAAGCTTTCTTT. The gene calls are TRBV7-2 and TRBJ1-1; a possible D gene is TRBD1 (5 bases). CDR3 size: 15 residues. V lost 1 base and J lost 3, with 12 bases in between. Germline assignment: CDR1 SGHTA and CDR2 FQGNSA. The whole variable domain, filled in from reference TRBV7-2 and TRBJ1-1, reads GAGVSQSPSNKVTEKGKDVELRCDPISGHTALYWYRQSLGQGLEFLIYFQGNSAPDKSGLPSDRFSAERTGGSVSTLTIQRTQQEDSAVYLCASSLVGQGDTEAFFGQGTRLTVV.

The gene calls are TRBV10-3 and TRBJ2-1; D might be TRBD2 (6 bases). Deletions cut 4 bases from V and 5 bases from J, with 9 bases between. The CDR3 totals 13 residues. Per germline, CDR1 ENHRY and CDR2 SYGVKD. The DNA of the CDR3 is TGTGCCATCAGTGTCAGGGAGGACAATGAGCAGTTCTTC. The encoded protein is CAISVREDNEQFF.

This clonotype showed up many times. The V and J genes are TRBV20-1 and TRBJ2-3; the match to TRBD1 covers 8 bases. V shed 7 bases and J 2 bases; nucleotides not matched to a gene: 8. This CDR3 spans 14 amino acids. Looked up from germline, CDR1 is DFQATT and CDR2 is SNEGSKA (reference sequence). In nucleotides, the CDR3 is TGCAGTGGCACTAGACAGGGGCTCACAGATACGCAGTATTTT. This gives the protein CSGTRQGLTDTQYF.

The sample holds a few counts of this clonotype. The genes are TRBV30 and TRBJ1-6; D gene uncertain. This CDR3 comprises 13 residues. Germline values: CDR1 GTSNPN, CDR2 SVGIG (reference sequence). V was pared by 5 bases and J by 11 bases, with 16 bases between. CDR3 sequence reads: CAWQAGRGAPLHF. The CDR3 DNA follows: TGTGCCTGGCAGGCAGGCCGAGGCGCACCCCTCCACTTT.

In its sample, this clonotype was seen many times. CDR3 sequence (DNA): TGCAGTGCTAGCGCCCGGACAGCCACAGATACGCAGTATTTT. This encodes CSASARTATDTQYF. The chain couples TRBV20-1 to TRBJ2-3; perhaps TRBD1 as D (6 bases). V was clipped by 3 bases and J by 2 bases, with 12 bases between them. This CDR3 region has 14 residues. CDR1 and CDR2 (germline): DFQATT, SNEGSKA (reference sequence).

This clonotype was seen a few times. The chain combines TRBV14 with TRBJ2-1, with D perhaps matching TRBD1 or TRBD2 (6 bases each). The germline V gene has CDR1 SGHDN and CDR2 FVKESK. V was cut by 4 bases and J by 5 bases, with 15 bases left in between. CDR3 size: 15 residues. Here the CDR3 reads CASSPLGGRNNEQFF. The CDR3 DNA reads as TGTGCCAGCAGCCCCTTGGGGGGCAGAAACAATGAGCAGTTCTTC.

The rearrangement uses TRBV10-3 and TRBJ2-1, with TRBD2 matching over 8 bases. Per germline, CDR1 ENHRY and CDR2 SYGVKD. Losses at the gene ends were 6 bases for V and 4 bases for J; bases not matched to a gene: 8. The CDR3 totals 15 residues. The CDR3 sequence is CAISGGVGGYNEQFF. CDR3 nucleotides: TGTGCCATCAGCGGGGGGGTTGGAGGGTACAATGAGCAGTTCTTC.

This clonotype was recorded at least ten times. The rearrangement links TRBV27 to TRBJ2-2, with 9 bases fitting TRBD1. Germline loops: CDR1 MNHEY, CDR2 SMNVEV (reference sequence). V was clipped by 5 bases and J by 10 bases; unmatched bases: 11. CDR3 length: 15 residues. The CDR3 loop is CASSAPGQGFEELFF. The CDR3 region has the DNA TGTGCCAGCAGTGCGCCCGGACAGGGGTTCGAGGAGCTGTTTTTT.

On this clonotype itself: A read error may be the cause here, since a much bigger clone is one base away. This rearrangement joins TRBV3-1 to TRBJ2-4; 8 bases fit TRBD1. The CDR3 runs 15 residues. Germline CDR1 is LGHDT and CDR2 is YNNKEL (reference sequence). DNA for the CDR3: TGTGCCAGCAGCCTGGGGACAGGCGCCAAAAACATTCTGTACTTC. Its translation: CASSLGTGAKNILYF.

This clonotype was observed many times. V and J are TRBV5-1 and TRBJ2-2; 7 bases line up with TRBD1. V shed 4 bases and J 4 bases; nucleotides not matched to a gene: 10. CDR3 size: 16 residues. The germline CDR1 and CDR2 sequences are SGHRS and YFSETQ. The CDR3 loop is CASSTRDSRGTGELFF. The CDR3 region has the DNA TGCGCCAGCAGCACACGGGACAGCCGTGGCACCGGGGAGCTGTTTTTT.

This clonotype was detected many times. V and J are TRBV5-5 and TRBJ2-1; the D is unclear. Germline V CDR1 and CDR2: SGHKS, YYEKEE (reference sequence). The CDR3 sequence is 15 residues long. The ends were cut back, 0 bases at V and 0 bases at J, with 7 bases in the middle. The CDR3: CASSLAVLSYNEQFF. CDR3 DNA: TGTGCCAGCAGCTTGGCGGTCCTCTCCTACAATGAGCAGTTCTTC. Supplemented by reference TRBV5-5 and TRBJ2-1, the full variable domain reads DAGVTQSPTHLIKTRGQQVTLRCSPISGHKSVSWYQQVLGQGPQFIFQYYEKEERGRGNFPDRFSARQFPNYSSELNVNALLLGDSALYLCASSLAVLSYNEQFFGPGTRLTVL.

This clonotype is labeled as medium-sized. CDR3 coding DNA: TGCGCCAGCAGCCGGGGACAGATCTCCCAAGAGACCCAGTACTTC. The encoded protein is CASSRGQISQETQYF. The chain joins TRBV5-1 to TRBJ2-5; TRBD1 matches 7 bases. Germline assignment: CDR1 SGHRS and CDR2 YFSETQ. V dropped 4 bases and J dropped 1; count of bases not matched to a gene: 7. The CDR3 is made up of 15 amino acids.

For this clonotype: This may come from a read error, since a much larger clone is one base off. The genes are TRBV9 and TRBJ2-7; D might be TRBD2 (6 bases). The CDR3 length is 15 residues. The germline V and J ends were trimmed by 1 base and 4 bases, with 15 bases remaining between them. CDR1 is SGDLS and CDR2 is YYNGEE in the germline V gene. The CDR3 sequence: CASSVTSSPKYEQYF. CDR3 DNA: TGTGCCAGCAGCGTAACTAGCTCCCCTAAATACGAGCAGTACTTC.

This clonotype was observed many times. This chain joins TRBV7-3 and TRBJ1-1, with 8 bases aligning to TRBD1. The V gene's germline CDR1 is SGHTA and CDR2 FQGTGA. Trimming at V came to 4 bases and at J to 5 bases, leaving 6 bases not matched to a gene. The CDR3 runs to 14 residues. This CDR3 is CASSSQGARTEAFF. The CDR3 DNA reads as TGTGCCAGCAGCTCGCAGGGGGCGCGAACTGAAGCTTTCTTT.

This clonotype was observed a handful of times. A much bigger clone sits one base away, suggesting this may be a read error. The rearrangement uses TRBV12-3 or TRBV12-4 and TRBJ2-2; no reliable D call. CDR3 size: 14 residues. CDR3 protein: CASRLDGNTEELFF. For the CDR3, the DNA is TGTGCCAGCAGACTGGACGGTAACACCGAGGAGCTGTTTTTT.

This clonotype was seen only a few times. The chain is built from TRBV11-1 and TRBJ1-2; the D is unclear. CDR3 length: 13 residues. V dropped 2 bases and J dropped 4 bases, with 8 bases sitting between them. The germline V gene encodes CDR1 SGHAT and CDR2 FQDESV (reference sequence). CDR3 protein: CASSLSYSYGYTF. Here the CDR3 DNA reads TGTGCCAGCAGCTTATCGTACAGCTATGGCTACACCTTC.

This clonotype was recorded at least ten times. The DNA for the CDR3 is TGTGCCAGCAGCTTAGACCGACGGGCCTACGAGCAGTACTTC. Amino acids: CASSLDRRAYEQYF. The V gene is TRBV7-2, the J gene TRBJ2-7; D uncertain. Per germline, CDR1 SGHTA and CDR2 FQGNSA. The V gene lost 1 base and the J gene lost 2 bases, with 9 bases spanning the gap. The CDR3 length is 14 residues.

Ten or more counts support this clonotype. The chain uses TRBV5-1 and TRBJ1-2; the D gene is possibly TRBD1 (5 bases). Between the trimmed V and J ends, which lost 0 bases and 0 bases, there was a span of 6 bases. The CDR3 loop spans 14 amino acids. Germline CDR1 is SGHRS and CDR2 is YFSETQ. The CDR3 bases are TGCGCCAGCAGCTTGGCAGGGCCTAACTATGGCTACACCTTC. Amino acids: CASSLAGPNYGYTF.

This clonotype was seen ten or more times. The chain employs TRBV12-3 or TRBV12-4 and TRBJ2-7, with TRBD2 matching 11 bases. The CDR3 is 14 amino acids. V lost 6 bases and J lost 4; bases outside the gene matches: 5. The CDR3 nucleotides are TGTGCCAGCAGCCTAGCGGGGGGCGAATACGAGCAGTACTTC. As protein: CASSLAGGEYEQYF.

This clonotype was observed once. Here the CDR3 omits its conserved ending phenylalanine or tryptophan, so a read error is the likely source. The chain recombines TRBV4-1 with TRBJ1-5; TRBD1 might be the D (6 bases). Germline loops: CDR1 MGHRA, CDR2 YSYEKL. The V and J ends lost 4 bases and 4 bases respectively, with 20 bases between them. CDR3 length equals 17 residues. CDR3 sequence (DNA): TGCGCCAGCAGCCTGGACTCTCGAGGGGGACGGAATCAGCCCCAGCATTTA. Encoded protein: CASSLDSRGGRNQPQHL.

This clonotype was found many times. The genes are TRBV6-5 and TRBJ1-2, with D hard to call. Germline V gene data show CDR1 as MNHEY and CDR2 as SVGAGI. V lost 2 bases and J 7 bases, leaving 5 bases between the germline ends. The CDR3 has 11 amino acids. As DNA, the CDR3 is TGTGCCAGCAGTTACGGGTTTGGCTACACCTTC. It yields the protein CASSYGFGYTF.

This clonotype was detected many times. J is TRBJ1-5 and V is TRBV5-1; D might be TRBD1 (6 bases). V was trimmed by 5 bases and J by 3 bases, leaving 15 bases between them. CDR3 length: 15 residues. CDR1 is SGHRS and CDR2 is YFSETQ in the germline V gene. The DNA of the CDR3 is TGCGCCAGCAGTAGTTCGGGACAATCCAATCAGCCCCAGCATTTT. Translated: CASSSSGQSNQPQHF.

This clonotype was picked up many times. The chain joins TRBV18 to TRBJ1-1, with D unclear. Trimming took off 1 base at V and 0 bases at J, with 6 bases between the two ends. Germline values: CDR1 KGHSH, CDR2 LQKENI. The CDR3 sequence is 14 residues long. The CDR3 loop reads CASSPRLMNTEAFF. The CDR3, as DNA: TGTGCCAGCTCACCACGACTGATGAACACTGAAGCTTTCTTT.

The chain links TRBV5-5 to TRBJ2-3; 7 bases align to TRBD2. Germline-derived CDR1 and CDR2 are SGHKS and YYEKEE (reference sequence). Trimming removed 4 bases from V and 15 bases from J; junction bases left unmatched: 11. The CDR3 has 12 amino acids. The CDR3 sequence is CASSRRTSDAYF. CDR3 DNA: TGTGCCAGCAGCCGGAGGACTAGTGACGCTTATTTT.